This entry describes one T cell receptor (beta chain). Specified time point: after preoperative PTX-NDP chemotherapy. This specimen comes from a study of esophageal squamous cell carcinoma under preoperative chemotherapy. Looking at the study overall: TCR repertoires were profiled from both peripheral blood T cells and tumor-infiltrating lymphocytes.

Trimming left V 3 bases short and J 8 bases short, with 11 bases between. The CDR3 is made up of 13 amino acids. TCRdb analysed the PCR reads with MiXCR anew, one entry per CDR3 protein. The table shows roughly 30,000 distinct CDR3 sequences, with 50% to 60% occurring only once. This rearrangement joins TRBV12-3 or TRBV12-4 to TRBJ2-1, with D maybe TRBD1 (6 bases). Sample collection occurred from a patient given preoperative chemotherapy. This TCR was recovered from a human donor with esophageal squamous cell carcinoma. The donor label of this sample is uncertain. The CDR3 bases are TGTGCCAGCAGTTTGGCCCAGGGGCATGAGCAGTTCTTC. Its protein product is CASSLAQGHEQFF.